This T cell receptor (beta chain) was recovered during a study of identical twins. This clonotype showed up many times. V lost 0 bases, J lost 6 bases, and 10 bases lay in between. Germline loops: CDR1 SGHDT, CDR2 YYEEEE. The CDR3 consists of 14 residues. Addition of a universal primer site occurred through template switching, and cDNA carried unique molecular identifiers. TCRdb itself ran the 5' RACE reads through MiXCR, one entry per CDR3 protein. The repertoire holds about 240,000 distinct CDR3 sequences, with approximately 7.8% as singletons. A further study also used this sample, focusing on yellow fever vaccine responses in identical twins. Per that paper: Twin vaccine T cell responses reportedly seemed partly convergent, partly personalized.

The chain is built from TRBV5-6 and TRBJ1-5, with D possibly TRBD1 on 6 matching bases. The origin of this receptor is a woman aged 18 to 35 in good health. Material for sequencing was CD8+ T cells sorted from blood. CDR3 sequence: CASSLGRGFQPQHF. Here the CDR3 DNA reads TGTGCCAGCAGCTTGGGCAGGGGATTTCAGCCCCAGCATTTT.